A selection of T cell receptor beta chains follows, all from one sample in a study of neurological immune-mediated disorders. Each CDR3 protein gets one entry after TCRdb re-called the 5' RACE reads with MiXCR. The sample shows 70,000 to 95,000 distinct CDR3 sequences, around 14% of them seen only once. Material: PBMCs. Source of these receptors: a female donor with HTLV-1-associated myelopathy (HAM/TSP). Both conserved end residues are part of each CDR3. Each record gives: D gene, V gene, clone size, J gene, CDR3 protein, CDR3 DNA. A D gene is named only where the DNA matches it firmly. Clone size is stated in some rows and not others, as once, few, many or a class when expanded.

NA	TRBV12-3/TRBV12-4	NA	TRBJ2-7	CASSFWLGDYEQYF	TGTGCCAGCAGTTTTTGGTTGGGCGACTACGAGCAGTACTTC
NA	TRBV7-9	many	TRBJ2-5	CASSFGVSQTQYF	TGTGCCAGCAGCTTTGGGGTTTCACAGACCCAGTACTTC
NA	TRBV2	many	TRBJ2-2	CASSEFRVGGELFF	TGTGCCAGCAGTGAATTCCGGGTAGGCGGGGAGCTGTTTTTT
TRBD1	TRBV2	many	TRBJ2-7	CASSEGQRQYF	TGTGCCAGCAGTGAGGGACAGCGTCAGTACTTC
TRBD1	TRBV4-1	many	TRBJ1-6	CASSPWTGGSSYNSPLHF	TGCGCCAGCAGCCCGTGGACAGGGGGAAGCTCCTATAATTCACCCCTCCACTTT
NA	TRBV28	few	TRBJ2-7	CASSPMTGRTVEQYF	TGTGCCAGCAGTCCCATGACAGGGAGGACGGTAGAGCAGTACTTC
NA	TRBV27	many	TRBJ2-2	CASSLSLAAGELFF	TGTGCCAGCAGTTTATCGTTAGCGGCCGGGGAGCTGTTTTTT
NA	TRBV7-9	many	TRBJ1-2	CASSFGGIYGYTF	TGTGCCAGCAGCTTTGGGGGGATCTATGGCTACACCTTC
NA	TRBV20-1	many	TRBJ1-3	CSARIAGNTIYF	TGCAGTGCTAGAATTGCCGGAAACACCATATATTTT
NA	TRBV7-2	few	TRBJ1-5	CASSPVPSGVQPQHF	TGTGCCAGCAGCCCCGTTCCGTCAGGGGTTCAGCCCCAGCATTTT
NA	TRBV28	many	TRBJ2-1	CASSSNEQFF	TGTGCCAGCAGCTCCAATGAGCAGTTCTTC
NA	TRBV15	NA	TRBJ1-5	CATNRDRSGFVQPKHF	TGTGCCACCAACAGAGATCGGTCAGGTTTCGTACAGCCCAAGCATTTT
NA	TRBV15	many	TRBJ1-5	CATSPRTGSNQPQHF	TGTGCCACCAGCCCGCGGACCGGAAGCAATCAGCCCCAGCATTTT
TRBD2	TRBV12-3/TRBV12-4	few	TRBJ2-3	CASSLKVLAGGITDTQYF	TGTGCCAGCAGTTTAAAGGTCTTAGCGGGGGGAATCACAGATACGCAGTATTTT
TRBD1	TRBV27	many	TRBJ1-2	CASSSPGQGNYGYTF	TGTGCCAGCAGTTCCCCGGGACAGGGGAACTATGGCTACACCTTC
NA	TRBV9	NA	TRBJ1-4	CASSVRTVDPFSEKLFF	TGTGCCAGCAGCGTAAGGACAGTTGATCCGTTTAGTGAAAAACTGTTTTTT
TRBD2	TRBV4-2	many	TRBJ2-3	CASSQVKRLAGGGLTDTQYF	TGTGCCAGCAGCCAAGTCAAGAGACTAGCGGGGGGGGGACTCACAGATACGCAGTATTTT
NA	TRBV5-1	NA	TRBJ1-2	CASAEVNYGYTF	TGCGCCAGCGCCGAAGTGAACTATGGCTACACCTTC
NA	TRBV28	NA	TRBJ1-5	CASRPWTGNQPQHF	TGTGCCAGCAGACCATGGACAGGCAATCAGCCCCAGCATTTT
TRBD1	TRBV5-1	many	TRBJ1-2	CASSRDRDGYGYTF	TGCGCCAGCAGCCGAGACAGGGACGGCTATGGCTACACCTTC
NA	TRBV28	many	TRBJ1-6	CASSFWRSGSPLHF	TGTGCCAGCAGTTTTTGGCGGTCGGGTTCACCCCTCCACTTT
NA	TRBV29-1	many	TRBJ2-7	CSVEDSFSESYEQYF	TGCAGCGTTGAAGATTCATTTTCAGAAAGCTACGAGCAGTACTTC
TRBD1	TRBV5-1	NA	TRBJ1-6	CASSSTGLSSYNSPLHF	TGCGCCAGCAGCTCGACAGGGCTGAGCTCCTATAATTCACCCCTCCACTTT
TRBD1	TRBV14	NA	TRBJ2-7	CANSLDRGPYEQYF	TGTGCCAATAGCCTGGACAGGGGGCCCTACGAGCAGTACTTC
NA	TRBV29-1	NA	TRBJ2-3	CSVNRFSTDTQYF	TGCAGCGTGAACAGGTTCAGCACAGATACGCAGTATTTT
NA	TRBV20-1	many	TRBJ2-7	CSARDSHSYEQYF	TGCAGTGCTAGAGACAGCCACAGCTACGAGCAGTACTTC
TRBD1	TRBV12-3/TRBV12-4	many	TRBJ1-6	CASSPGTGDSPLHF	TGTGCCAGCAGCCCCGGGACAGGGGATTCACCCCTCCACTTT
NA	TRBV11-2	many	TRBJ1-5	CASSLYGGNQPQHF	TGTGCCAGCAGCTTATATGGAGGCAATCAGCCCCAGCATTTT
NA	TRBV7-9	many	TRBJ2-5	CASSPMSGRETQYF	TGTGCCAGCAGCCCAATGTCAGGGCGGGAGACCCAGTACTTC
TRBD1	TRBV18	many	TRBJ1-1	CASSPTGLGNTEAFF	TGTGCCAGCTCACCGACAGGGTTGGGGAACACTGAAGCTTTCTTT
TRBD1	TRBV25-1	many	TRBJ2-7	CASGDSRQFSYEQYF	TGTGCCAGCGGGGACAGTCGCCAGTTCTCCTACGAGCAGTACTTC
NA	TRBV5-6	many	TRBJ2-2	CASSLVVGANTGELFF	TGTGCCAGCAGCTTGGTGGTGGGGGCCAACACCGGGGAGCTGTTTTTT
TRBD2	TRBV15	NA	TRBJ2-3	CATSSGAGGSTDTQYF	TGTGCTACCAGCAGTGGAGCGGGGGGATCCACAGATACGCAGTATTTT
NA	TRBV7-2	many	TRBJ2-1	CASSQAARLEQFF	TGTGCCAGCAGCCAAGCGGCTAGGCTTGAGCAGTTCTTC
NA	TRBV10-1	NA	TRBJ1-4	CARGGGKLFF	TGCGCCAGAGGGGGGGGAAAACTGTTTTTT
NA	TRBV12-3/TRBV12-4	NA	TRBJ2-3	CASSFLAAHLDTQYF	TGTGCCAGCAGTTTTCTAGCCGCACATCTAGATACGCAGTATTTT
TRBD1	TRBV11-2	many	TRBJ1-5	CASGHRDRGLSNQPQHF	TGTGCCAGCGGCCACCGTGACAGGGGGCTTAGCAATCAGCCCCAGCATTTT
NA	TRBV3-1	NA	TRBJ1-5	CASSQRGGDSNQPQHF	TGTGCCAGCAGCCAACGGGGCGGGGATAGCAATCAGCCCCAGCATTTT
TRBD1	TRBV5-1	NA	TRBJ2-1	CASSLNPGQVNNEQFF	TGCGCCAGCAGCTTAAATCCGGGACAGGTTAACAATGAGCAGTTCTTC
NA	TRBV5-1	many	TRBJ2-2	CASSPLHRTGELFF	TGCGCCAGCAGCCCTCTTCACCGGACCGGGGAGCTGTTTTTT
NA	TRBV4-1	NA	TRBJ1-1	CAISLRQTWDTEAFF	TGCGCCATCAGCCTCCGACAGACGTGGGACACTGAAGCTTTCTTT
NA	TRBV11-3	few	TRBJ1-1	CASSSGVDTEAFF	TGTGCCAGCAGCTCAGGGGTGGACACTGAAGCTTTCTTT
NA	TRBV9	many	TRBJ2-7	CASSVVDGSYEQYF	TGTGCCAGCAGCGTAGTGGACGGCTCCTACGAGCAGTACTTC
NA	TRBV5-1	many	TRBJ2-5	CASSHGTYQETQYF	TGCGCCAGCAGCCATGGGACATACCAAGAGACCCAGTACTTC
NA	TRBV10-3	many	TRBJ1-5	CAIPVRLVSLLNQPQHF	TGTGCCATCCCAGTACGGCTAGTATCCTTGCTAAATCAGCCCCAGCATTTT
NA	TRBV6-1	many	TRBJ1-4	CASSEPGLSTQEKLFF	TGTGCCAGCAGTGAACCGGGGCTCTCTACTCAGGAAAAACTGTTTTTT
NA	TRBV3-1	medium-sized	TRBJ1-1	CASSRRQNTEAFF	TGTGCCAGCAGTAGACGACAGAACACTGAAGCTTTCTTT
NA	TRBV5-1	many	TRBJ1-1	CASSQGSYKTEAFF	TGCGCCAGCAGCCAAGGATCCTACAAGACTGAAGCTTTCTTT